This TCR beta chain was sequenced in a study of memory CD4+ T cells and cytomegalovirus serostatus. The germline V and J ends were trimmed by 0 bases and 4 bases, with 12 bases remaining between them. The CDR3 has 16 amino acids. Germline V gives CDR1 LGHNA, CDR2 YNFKEQ. Single viable CD3+CD4+CD8-CD45RO+ cells were sorted as the memory CD4+ T cells. Produced via immunoSEQ multiplex PCR; TCRdb's table is partial and in-frame only. The repertoire consists of about 56,000 clones, with about 70% occurring once and the leading ten covering approximately 2.6%. V usage is TRBV4-2 and J usage is TRBJ2-2; D ambiguous. Sample: memory CD4+ T cells from blood. This receptor was obtained from an adult in good health and CMV-seropositive. The chain's CDR3 is CASSQDDLGATGELFF. DNA of the CDR3: TGTGCCAGCAGCCAAGATGATCTGGGTGCCACCGGGGAGCTGTTTTTT.